This T cell receptor beta chain was obtained from a study of CD8 T cells in Susac syndrome. Study-wide results and caveats: The study's TCR sequencing and HLA analysis covered a relatively small number of individuals, and the study acknowledged this.

V shed 8 bases and J 0 bases; nucleotides not matched to a gene: 8. This CDR3 comprises 15 residues. Germline V lookup: CDR1 MNHEY, CDR2 SMNVEV (reference sequence). Note on this clonotype: What it binds is not known.

It was negative isolation that provided the CD8+ and CD4+ T cells, whereas TEMRA cells were enriched by FACS. cDNA came from about 0.5 to 1 ug RNA primed by random hexamers. Across 54 Vbeta and 13 Jbeta, TCR beta CDR3 was amplified with immunoSEQ multiplex PCR. TCRdb analysed the immunoSEQ multiplex PCR reads with MiXCR anew, one entry per CDR3 protein. Of 150,000 or so distinct CDR3 sequences listed, around 93% are singletons. Sequenced input: CD4+ T cells from PBMCs. V gene TRBV27 combines with J gene TRBJ2-3; 7 positions match TRBD1. The clonotype comes from a human donor in good health. CDR3 in amino acids: CASGRTGHSTDTQYF. In nucleotides, the CDR3 is TGTGCCAGCGGTCGGACAGGACATAGCACAGATACGCAGTATTTT.